The clone carrying this T cell receptor (beta chain) appeared a single time. Germline V lookup: CDR1 LNHDA, CDR2 SQIVND (reference sequence). With V trimmed by 8 bases and J by 4 bases, 3 bases remained unmatched. This CDR3 is 13 amino acids long. Sequenced by immunoSEQ multiplex PCR; TCRdb stores in-frame clones only, minus some. The sample has approximately 22,000 clones, more than 65% seen once. The data are from a study of glioma-infiltrating T cells after dendritic cell vaccination. Across the study: Dendritic cell vaccine was injected intradermally three times, biweekly.

The rearrangement joins TRBV19 to TRBJ2-1; 9 nucleotides match TRBD2. The sample was blood, taken before dendritic cell vaccination. The sequence was collected from a human donor with glioblastoma. The CDR3 region is CASSLAGYNEQFF. The CDR3 nucleotides read TGTGCCAGTTCCCTAGCGGGGTACAATGAGCAGTTCTTC.